This entry features one T cell receptor (beta chain) sequence. Its antigen is currently unknown. This specimen comes from a study of cytomegalovirus exposure and HLA in healthy donors. Study in general: Within the Caucasian-associated ancestry cluster were 81% of the approximately 390 genotyped donors.

Study-wide points: By HLA locus, TCR association rates varied in a later analysis, with DRB1 showing the most and HLA-C the fewest. There were some public TCRs occurring in many donors, but most TCR sequences were rare. For most subjects, TCR beta sequences were reported to predict HLA-A and HLA-B alleles with accuracy.

The CDR3 length is 13 residues. Germline CDR1 MNHNY, CDR2 SVGAGI (reference sequence). The ends lost 7 bases at V and 1 base at J; junction bases unmatched: 3. The primer mix had 60 Vbeta and 13 Jbeta primers. The method was immunoSEQ multiplex PCR; TCRdb's version includes in-frame clones alone and lacks a portion of them. This table lists around 40,000 clones. The sequenced sample consisted of PBMCs. This receptor was taken from a man aged 30-40 years in good health and CMV-seronegative. The genes are TRBV6-6 and TRBJ2-5, with TRBD1 matching over 7 bases. CDR3 amino acids: CASKDRTQETQYF. The CDR3 DNA is TGTGCCAGCAAGGACAGGACCCAAGAGACCCAGTACTTC.